This passage covers 23 T cell receptor beta chains from one sample sequenced in a study of T cell repertoires in cytomegalovirus infection. TCRdb re-called the reads through MiXCR, storing one row per CDR3 protein. The sample consists of approximately 320,000 distinct CDR3 sequences, 8% to 9.5% of them appearing once. Sequences were obtained from PBMCs. These receptors were taken from a human donor in good health (CMV status not recorded). Some clones in this sample may be carry-over from other donors' samples.

The chain combines TRBV5-4 with TRBJ2-5, with 8 positions matching TRBD2. V dropped 1 base and J dropped 1; count of bases not matched to a gene: 0. Germline CDR1 reads SGHNT; CDR2 reads YYREEE (reference sequence). This CDR3 is 14 amino acids long. The CDR3 spells CASSLREGQETQYF. CDR3 sequence (DNA): TGTGCCAGCAGCTTGCGGGAGGGCCAAGAGACCCAGTACTTC.

This chain uses TRBV28 with TRBJ1-1; 7 bases line up with TRBD1. CDR3 length: 14 amino acids. The V and J ends lost 3 bases and 1 base, in that order; junction bases with no gene match: 2. Germline V gene sequence: CDR1 MDHEN, CDR2 SYDVKM. CDR3 sequence reads: CASSFEGANTEAFF. As DNA, the CDR3 is TGTGCCAGCAGTTTCGAGGGGGCGAACACTGAAGCTTTCTTT.

The table lists this clonotype with many counts. The chain's CDR3 is CASSLDPPEAYNSPLHF. In DNA, the CDR3 is TGTGCCAGCAGCCTGGACCCTCCCGAGGCATATAATTCACCCCTCCACTTT. The rearrangement links TRBV7-2 to TRBJ1-6, with D unresolved. Germline CDR1 reads SGHTA; CDR2 reads FQGNSA. V lost 5 bases and J lost 4, with 18 bases in between. This CDR3 is built from 17 residues. Looking up the rest from reference TRBV7-2 and TRBJ1-6 gives the full variable domain: GAGVSQSPSNKVTEKGKDVELRCDPISGHTALYWYRQSLGQGLEFLIYFQGNSAPDKSGLPSDRFSAERTGGSVSTLTIQRTQQEDSAVYLCASSLDPPEAYNSPLHFGNGTRLTVT.

This clonotype was recorded at least ten times. The chain combines TRBV6-2 or TRBV6-3 with TRBJ2-5, with 7 bases identical to TRBD1. CDR1 is MNHEY, CDR2 SVGEGT, per germline. The CDR3 contains 13 residues. J was trimmed by 5 bases and V by 8 bases; bases with no gene match: 8. DNA of the CDR3: TGTGCCAGCGCCGGACAGGTTCGGGAGACCCAGTACTTC. This gives the protein CASAGQVRETQYF.

This clonotype was seen ten or more times. This rearrangement joins TRBV28 to TRBJ2-3, with a weak D call TRBD1 (7 bases). This CDR3 has 16 amino acids. V dropped 4 bases and J dropped 3 bases, with 17 bases sitting between them. Germline V gives CDR1 MDHEN, CDR2 SYDVKM. The CDR3 nucleotides read TGTGCCAGCAGTTCGGGGGATACAGGGGCAACAGATACGCAGTATTTT. It specifies CASSSGDTGATDTQYF. The complete variable domain, with remaining parts taken from reference TRBV28 and TRBJ2-3, reads DVKVTQSSRYLVKRTGEKVFLECVQDMDHENMFWYRQDPGLGLRLIYFSYDVKMKEKGDIPEGYSVSREKKERFSLILESASTNQTSMYLCASSSGDTGATDTQYFGPGTRLTVL.

This clonotype appeared a few times. V is TRBV19 and J is TRBJ1-2; tentatively, D is TRBD1 (5 bases). Trimming shortened V by 7 bases and J by 2 bases, and 11 bases separated the two germline ends. CDR3 length equals 13 residues. Germline loops: CDR1 LNHDA, CDR2 SQIVND (reference sequence). The CDR3 nucleotides are TGTGCCAGTACCCTGGACAAGAACTATGGCTACACCTTC. It yields the protein CASTLDKNYGYTF. Combining the CDR3 with reference TRBV19 and TRBJ1-2 gives the whole variable domain DGGITQSPKYLFRKEGQNVTLSCEQNLNHDAMYWYRQDPGQGLRLIYYSQIVNDFQKGDIAEGYSVSREKKESFPLTVTSAQKNPTAFYLCASTLDKNYGYTFGSGTRLTVV.

This clonotype was seen at least ten times. The V gene is TRBV7-9, the J gene TRBJ2-7; TRBD2 matches at 8 bases. Per germline, CDR1 SEHNR and CDR2 FQNEAQ (reference sequence). V shed 3 bases, J shed 0 bases, and the junction held 7 bases outside the gene matches. The CDR3 is made up of 16 amino acids. The CDR3 spells CASSFLPSGLSYEQYF. The DNA for the CDR3 is TGTGCCAGCAGCTTCCTACCTAGCGGGCTCTCCTACGAGCAGTACTTC.

This sequence joins TRBV20-1 and TRBJ2-5; TRBD2 matches at 9 bases. This CDR3 comprises 15 residues. Germline values: CDR1 DFQATT, CDR2 SNEGSKA (reference sequence). With V trimmed by 5 bases and J by 2 bases, 9 bases remained unmatched. CDR3 residues: CSAFPLSGGQETQYF. The DNA of the CDR3 is TGCAGTGCTTTTCCCCTTAGCGGGGGTCAAGAGACCCAGTACTTC.

This clonotype came up many times. The chain uses TRBV12-3 or TRBV12-4 and TRBJ2-5; D possibly corresponds to TRBD1 (6 bases). The CDR3 consists of 15 residues. Trimming shortened V by 10 bases and J by 1 base, and 19 bases separated the two germline ends. Written as DNA, the CDR3 is TGTGCCACTTCACTAAATCAGGACAGCCAAGAGACCCAGTACTTC. It translates to CATSLNQDSQETQYF.

This clonotype was found a few times. The rearrangement joins TRBV2 to TRBJ2-7; D gene unclear. V was cut by 4 bases and J by 1 base, with 11 bases left in between. This CDR3 region has 14 residues. Germline CDR1 and CDR2: SNHLY and FYNNEI. The CDR3 loop reads CASSARVVSYEQYF. In DNA form, the CDR3 reads TGTGCCAGCAGTGCTAGAGTGGTTTCCTACGAGCAGTACTTC.

This clonotype was observed many times. The chain recombines TRBV11-2 with TRBJ2-1; the match to TRBD2 covers 7 bases. CDR3 length equals 16 residues. The germline V gene encodes CDR1 SGHAT and CDR2 FQNNGV. V lost 7 bases to trimming and J lost 8 bases; unmatched junction nucleotides: 17. CDR3 DNA sequence: TGTGCCAGCATGCCCTTGGGTTTTGGGACTACCCATGAGCAGTTCTTC. It specifies CASMPLGFGTTHEQFF. Full variable domain (rest looked up from reference TRBV11-2 and TRBJ2-1): EAGVAQSPRYKIIEKRQSVAFWCNPISGHATLYWYQQILGQGPKLLIQFQNNGVVDDSQLPKDRFSAERLKGVDSTLKIQPAKLEDSAVYLCASMPLGFGTTHEQFFGPGTRLTVL.

This clonotype showed up many times. The junction does not match germline at one end; this may be a read error. V is TRBV7-2 and J is TRBJ1-6; no clear D gene. Germline V gene lookup returns CDR1 SGHTA and CDR2 FQGNSA. The CDR3 has 13 amino acids. Here the CDR3 DNA reads TGTGCCACCAGCCGGTTCGATAATTCACCCCTCCACTTT. Its translation: CATSRFDNSPLHF. The full variable domain, in which reference TRBV7-2 and TRBJ1-6 provide the parts outside the CDR3, is GAGVSQSPSNKVTEKGKDVELRCDPISGHTALYWYRQSLGQGLEFLIYFQGNSAPDKSGLPSDRFSAERTGGSVSTLTIQRTQQEDSAVYLCATSRFDNSPLHFGNGTRLTVT.

This clonotype was counted ten times or more. The chain is built from TRBV7-2 and TRBJ2-5; D possibly corresponds to TRBD1 (5 bases). Germline assignment: CDR1 SGHTA and CDR2 FQGNSA. The CDR3 sequence is 13 residues long. Trimming pared 2 bases from V and 5 bases from J, leaving 9 bases between. The CDR3: CASSLTQGETQYF. In DNA, the CDR3 is TGTGCCAGCAGCTTAACTCAGGGCGAGACCCAGTACTTC.

This clonotype was seen more than once but under ten times. This sequence joins TRBV11-2 and TRBJ1-4; no reliable D call. V was cut by 5 bases and J by 5 bases, with 15 bases left in between. The CDR3 extends over 15 amino acids. CDR1 is SGHAT and CDR2 is FQNNGV in the germline V gene. The CDR3 reads CASSRLKGSNEKLFF. The CDR3 coding sequence is TGTGCCAGCAGCCGGTTGAAGGGATCCAATGAAAAACTGTTTTTT.

The chain carries TRBV7-8 and TRBJ2-7; the match to TRBD2 covers 7 bases. The length of the CDR3 is 15 residues. Germline-derived CDR1 and CDR2 are SGHVS and FQNEAQ. J gave up 3 bases and V 5 bases, and 10 bases lay outside the gene matches. The CDR3 loop reads CASSTQRGGGYEQYF. CDR3 in DNA: TGTGCCAGCAGCACCCAGCGGGGAGGAGGCTACGAGCAGTACTTC.

This clonotype was seen more than once but under ten times. V is TRBV25-1 and J is TRBJ2-7; D gene uncertain. Germline V gives CDR1 MGHDK, CDR2 SYGVNS. Trimming took 8 bases from V and 1 from J, leaving 9 bases between them. This CDR3 region has 12 residues. Here the CDR3 DNA reads TGTGCCAGCGAGACCCAGTCCTACGAGCAGTACTTC. Protein: CASETQSYEQYF.

As DNA, the CDR3 is TGCAGCGTCGAGGACAGGGGGCGCGGAGAGACCCAGTACTTC. It yields the protein CSVEDRGRGETQYF. The chain uses TRBV29-1 and TRBJ2-5; 11 positions agree with TRBD1. Germline V CDR1 and CDR2: SQVTM, ANQGSEA. V lost 6 bases and J lost 4; bases outside the gene matches: 7. The CDR3 totals 14 residues.

This clonotype occurred a few times. The chain joins TRBV28 to TRBJ1-3; D is unclear. The CDR3 covers 14 residues. Germline CDR1 reads MDHEN; CDR2 reads SYDVKM. V was shortened by 2 bases and J by 8 bases, with 13 bases between the two germline ends. The CDR3 sequence: CASSLGREVYTIYF. The CDR3 DNA is TGTGCCAGCAGTTTAGGTCGGGAGGTATACACCATATATTTT.

This clonotype showed up just a few times. The CDR3 loop reads CASSPAGGGRADTQYF. CDR3 bases: TGTGCCAGCAGCCCCGCGGGGGGGGGCCGCGCAGATACGCAGTATTTT. The rearrangement links TRBV6-4 to TRBJ2-3, with TRBD2 matching over 9 bases. Germline-derived CDR1 and CDR2 are MRHNA and SNTAGT. V trimming: 6 bases; J trimming: 4 bases; junction bases outside the gene matches: 11. CDR3 size: 16 residues.

V usage is TRBV24-1 and J usage is TRBJ2-1, with TRBD1 identical over 9 bases. The germline CDR1 and CDR2 sequences are KGHDR and SFDVKD. J gave up 7 bases and V 9 bases, and 12 bases lay outside the gene matches. This CDR3 spans 15 amino acids. CDR3 DNA: TGTGCCACCCATGCCGGGACAGGGAATCGGAATGAGCAGTTCTTC. This gives the protein CATHAGTGNRNEQFF.

The genes are TRBV12-3 or TRBV12-4 and TRBJ1-3; D uncertain. CDR3 length: 16 amino acids. Deletions cut 7 bases from V and 0 bases from J, with 16 bases between. Here the CDR3 reads CASNLEGGSSGNTIYF. The CDR3 DNA is TGTGCCAGCAACCTAGAGGGCGGTAGCTCTGGAAACACCATATATTTT.

The table lists this clonotype with many counts. The rearrangement uses TRBV12-3 or TRBV12-4 and TRBJ1-6, with 7 positions matching TRBD1. The CDR3 length is 14 residues. Trimming at V came to 7 bases and at J to 10 bases, leaving 10 bases not matched to a gene. CDR3 amino acids: CASIARQGRSPLHF. CDR3 coding DNA: TGTGCCAGCATCGCGAGACAGGGACGATCACCCCTCCACTTT.

For the CDR3, the DNA is TGCAGTGCCGACCCCGGCGGGGTCTATGGCTACACCTTC. Translation gives CSADPGGVYGYTF. The chain couples TRBV20-1 to TRBJ1-2; D gene unclear. This CDR3 has 13 residues. CDR1 and CDR2 (germline): DFQATT, SNEGSKA (reference sequence). Trimming pared 6 bases from V and 4 bases from J, leaving 15 bases between.